Listed below are T cell receptor beta chains from one sample, sequenced in a study of technical replicates of blood from a handful of donors. Libraries were prepared by immunoSEQ multiplex PCR; TCRdb keeps only in-frame clonotypes and omits some of them. The table lists tens of thousands of clones, 95% to 96% of them singletons. The specimen sequenced was T cells isolated from PBMCs. The receptors come from a human donor in good health. CDR3s include the opening cysteine and the closing phenylalanine or tryptophan. Fields, in order: CDR3 protein, CDR3 DNA, V gene, clone size, J gene, D gene. The D gene is left open where the match is weak. Clone size, where shown, is once, few, many, or a class for clones that have expanded.

CDR3 protein: CASSTGVMNTEAFF
CDR3 DNA: TGTGCCAGCAGTACGGGAGTCATGAACACTGAAGCTTTCTTT
V gene: TRBV6-5
clone size: -
J gene: TRBJ1-1
D gene: -

CDR3 protein: CASSFPSGGQETQYF
CDR3 DNA: TGTGCCAGCAGCTTTCCTAGCGGGGGACAAGAGACCCAGTACTTC
V gene: TRBV11-3
clone size: once
J gene: TRBJ2-5
D gene: TRBD2

CDR3 protein: CASSLADRAGGYTF
CDR3 DNA: TGTGCCAGCAGCTTGGCGGACAGGGCGGGTGGCTACACCTTC
V gene: TRBV5-4
clone size: -
J gene: TRBJ1-2
D gene: TRBD1

CDR3 protein: CASSQDGTFYDTQYF
CDR3 DNA: TGCGCCAGCAGCCAAGATGGGACTTTTTATGATACGCAGTATTTT
V gene: TRBV4-1
clone size: -
J gene: TRBJ2-3
D gene: -

CDR3 protein: CASSWSSPFLAGGYNEQFF
CDR3 DNA: TGCGCCAGCAGCTGGTCCAGTCCCTTCCTGGCGGGAGGTTACAATGAGCAGTTCTTC
V gene: TRBV5-1
clone size: once
J gene: TRBJ2-1
D gene: TRBD2

CDR3 protein: CASSLGRANYGYTF
CDR3 DNA: TGTGCCAGCAGCTTAGGCAGGGCTAACTATGGCTACACCTTC
V gene: TRBV7-2
clone size: -
J gene: TRBJ1-2
D gene: -

CDR3 protein: CASSLSRPSQEQFF
CDR3 DNA: TGTGCCAGCAGCTTATCCAGACCCTCACAGGAGCAGTTCTTC
V gene: TRBV7-2
clone size: once
J gene: TRBJ2-1
D gene: -

CDR3 protein: CASSIALASEANTGELFF
CDR3 DNA: TGTGCCAGTAGTATAGCACTAGCCTCTGAAGCGAACACCGGGGAGCTGTTTTTT
V gene: TRBV19
clone size: -
J gene: TRBJ2-2
D gene: -

CDR3 protein: CSVEGTGRTGELFF
CDR3 DNA: TGCAGCGTTGAAGGGACAGGGCGCACCGGGGAGCTGTTTTTT
V gene: TRBV29-1
clone size: -
J gene: TRBJ2-2
D gene: TRBD1

CDR3 protein: CASSLDRGYEQYF
CDR3 DNA: TGTGCCAGCAGCTTAGACAGGGGATACGAGCAGTACTTC
V gene: TRBV7-9
clone size: -
J gene: TRBJ2-7
D gene: TRBD1

CDR3 protein: CASSFRDSRDGYTF
CDR3 DNA: TGTGCCAGCTCCTTCCGGGACTCTAGGGATGGCTACACCTTC
V gene: TRBV27
clone size: -
J gene: TRBJ1-2
D gene: -

CDR3 protein: CASSLSGDHRVLTF
CDR3 DNA: TGTGCCAGCAGCCTCTCAGGGGACCATCGGGTCCTGACTTTC
V gene: TRBV13
clone size: -
J gene: TRBJ2-6
D gene: -

CDR3 protein: CASSYTGTGGFEQFF
CDR3 DNA: TGTGCCAGCAGCTACACCGGGACAGGGGGTTTTGAGCAGTTCTTC
V gene: TRBV11-3
clone size: once
J gene: TRBJ2-1
D gene: TRBD1

CDR3 protein: CASSLGGGYEQYF
CDR3 DNA: TGTGCCAGCAGCTTAGGGGGGGGCTACGAGCAGTACTTC
V gene: TRBV7-6
clone size: once
J gene: TRBJ2-7
D gene: TRBD2

CDR3 protein: CASSIPGLSYEQYF
CDR3 DNA: TGTGCCAGTAGTATTCCGGGACTCAGTTACGAGCAGTACTTC
V gene: TRBV19
clone size: once
J gene: TRBJ2-7
D gene: -

CDR3 protein: CASSMVGRGEETQYF
CDR3 DNA: TGTGCCAGTAGTATGGTCGGCAGAGGTGAGGAGACCCAGTACTTC
V gene: TRBV19
clone size: -
J gene: TRBJ2-5
D gene: -

CDR3 protein: CASSMDIGDQPQHF
CDR3 DNA: TGTGCCAGTAGTATGGACATTGGGGATCAGCCCCAGCATTTT
V gene: TRBV19
clone size: -
J gene: TRBJ1-5
D gene: -

CDR3 protein: CASSLLAGAVIETQYF
CDR3 DNA: TGTGCCAGCAGCTTGTTGGCGGGGGCAGTGATAGAGACCCAGTACTTC
V gene: TRBV5-6
clone size: -
J gene: TRBJ2-5
D gene: -

CDR3 protein: CAWTGIPQNTEAFF
CDR3 DNA: TGTGCCTGGACAGGGATCCCCCAGAACACTGAAGCTTTCTTT
V gene: TRBV30
clone size: -
J gene: TRBJ1-1
D gene: -

CDR3 protein: CASSLGRETQYF
CDR3 DNA: TGTGCCAGCAGCTTAGGTAGAGAGACCCAGTACTTC
V gene: TRBV7-2
clone size: once
J gene: TRBJ2-5
D gene: -

CDR3 protein: CASSLTGGRETQYF
CDR3 DNA: TGTGCCAGCAGCTTAACGGGGGGTAGGGAGACCCAGTACTTC
V gene: TRBV7-3
clone size: -
J gene: TRBJ2-5
D gene: -

CDR3 protein: CASSLSVNTEAFF
CDR3 DNA: TGTGCCAGCAGCCTCTCAGTCAACACTGAAGCTTTCTTT
V gene: TRBV27
clone size: -
J gene: TRBJ1-1
D gene: -

CDR3 protein: CASSLVSGNPYEQYF
CDR3 DNA: TGTGCCAGCAGCTTAGTTAGCGGAAACCCCTACGAGCAGTACTTC
V gene: TRBV7-8
clone size: -
J gene: TRBJ2-7
D gene: -

CDR3 protein: CASSLTDSNQPQHF
CDR3 DNA: TGTGCCAGCTCACTAACAGATAGCAATCAGCCCCAGCATTTT
V gene: TRBV18
clone size: once
J gene: TRBJ1-5
D gene: -

CDR3 protein: CASSKPTGAREKLFF
CDR3 DNA: TGTGCCAGCAGCAAACCTACAGGGGCCCGCGAAAAACTGTTTTTT
V gene: TRBV11-3
clone size: -
J gene: TRBJ1-4
D gene: TRBD1

CDR3 protein: CATSRAGGLYEQFF
CDR3 DNA: TGTGCCACCAGCAGAGCGGGAGGGCTCTATGAGCAGTTCTTC
V gene: TRBV15
clone size: -
J gene: TRBJ2-1
D gene: TRBD2

CDR3 protein: CASSLDRGPNTEAFF
CDR3 DNA: TGTGCCAGCAGTCTCGACAGGGGGCCGAACACTGAAGCTTTCTTT
V gene: TRBV27
clone size: -
J gene: TRBJ1-1
D gene: TRBD1

CDR3 protein: CASSRSSGSYNEQFF
CDR3 DNA: TGCGCCAGCAGCCGATCTAGCGGGAGTTACAATGAGCAGTTCTTC
V gene: TRBV4-1
clone size: once
J gene: TRBJ2-1
D gene: TRBD2

CDR3 protein: CASSIMAAYEQYF
CDR3 DNA: TGTGCCAGCTCTATTATGGCCGCCTACGAGCAGTACTTC
V gene: TRBV18
clone size: -
J gene: TRBJ2-7
D gene: -

CDR3 protein: CASSLEVAGVVDTQYF
CDR3 DNA: TGTGCCAGCAGCTTAGAAGTAGCCGGAGTGGTAGATACGCAGTATTTT
V gene: TRBV7-6
clone size: -
J gene: TRBJ2-3
D gene: -

CDR3 protein: CASSAIWGEQETQYF
CDR3 DNA: TGTGCCAGTAGTGCCATCTGGGGGGAACAAGAGACCCAGTACTTC
V gene: TRBV19
clone size: once
J gene: TRBJ2-5
D gene: -

CDR3 protein: CASSFSGGQGAIGELFF
CDR3 DNA: TGTGCCAGCAGTTTCTCCGGAGGACAGGGGGCTATCGGGGAGCTGTTTTTT
V gene: TRBV27
clone size: -
J gene: TRBJ2-2
D gene: TRBD1

CDR3 protein: CASSFEANTEAFF
CDR3 DNA: TGCGCCAGCAGCTTTGAGGCAAACACTGAAGCTTTCTTT
V gene: TRBV5-1
clone size: -
J gene: TRBJ1-1
D gene: -

CDR3 protein: CASSRTRTGVYEQYF
CDR3 DNA: TGTGCCAGCTCACGCACGAGGACAGGGGTCTACGAGCAGTACTTC
V gene: TRBV18
clone size: -
J gene: TRBJ2-7
D gene: TRBD1

CDR3 protein: CASSLGQPQYF
CDR3 DNA: TGTGCCAGCAGTTTGGGGCAACCCCAGTACTTC
V gene: TRBV28
clone size: -
J gene: TRBJ2-5
D gene: -

CDR3 protein: CASSVEDFTEQYF
CDR3 DNA: TGTGCCAGCAGCGTAGAGGACTTTACTGAGCAGTACTTC
V gene: TRBV9
clone size: once
J gene: TRBJ2-7
D gene: -

CDR3 protein: CASSSVTGKEETQYF
CDR3 DNA: TGTGCCAGCAGCTCCGTTACAGGGAAGGAAGAGACCCAGTACTTC
V gene: TRBV7-9
clone size: -
J gene: TRBJ2-5
D gene: -

CDR3 protein: CASSDPDRRTYNEQFF
CDR3 DNA: TGCGCCAGCAGTGATCCGGACAGAAGAACCTACAATGAGCAGTTCTTC
V gene: TRBV10-2
clone size: -
J gene: TRBJ2-1
D gene: -

CDR3 protein: CASSPRGGTGSTDTQYF
CDR3 DNA: TGTGCCAGCAGCCCCCGAGGCGGGACAGGGAGCACAGATACGCAGTATTTT
V gene: TRBV11-2
clone size: -
J gene: TRBJ2-3
D gene: TRBD1

CDR3 protein: CASSPGGHEQYF
CDR3 DNA: TGTGCCAGCAGCCCAGGAGGGCACGAGCAGTACTTC
V gene: TRBV9
clone size: -
J gene: TRBJ2-7
D gene: -

CDR3 protein: CAILPGLVNFPSYNEQFF
CDR3 DNA: TGTGCCATCCTTCCGGGACTAGTCAACTTCCCCTCCTACAATGAGCAGTTCTTC
V gene: TRBV2
clone size: -
J gene: TRBJ2-1
D gene: TRBD2

CDR3 protein: CASSPTGGEGYTF
CDR3 DNA: TGTGCCAGCAGCCCAACAGGGGGCGAAGGCTACACCTTC
V gene: TRBV11-3
clone size: -
J gene: TRBJ1-2
D gene: TRBD1

CDR3 protein: CASSPQGSGELFF
CDR3 DNA: TGTGCCAGCAGCCCCCAGGGTTCCGGGGAGCTGTTTTTT
V gene: TRBV7-2
clone size: few
J gene: TRBJ2-2
D gene: -

CDR3 protein: CASSPKTSGYNEQFF
CDR3 DNA: TGTGCCAGCAGCCCAAAGACTAGCGGCTACAATGAGCAGTTCTTC
V gene: TRBV11-3
clone size: -
J gene: TRBJ2-1
D gene: TRBD2

CDR3 protein: CASSLDGQKTYEQYF
CDR3 DNA: TGCGCCAGCAGCTTGGACGGACAGAAAACCTACGAGCAGTACTTC
V gene: TRBV5-1
clone size: -
J gene: TRBJ2-7
D gene: -

CDR3 protein: CASSPGAGGLGGDTQYF
CDR3 DNA: TGTGCCAGCAGTCCGGGAGCGGGAGGGCTCGGGGGAGATACGCAGTATTTT
V gene: TRBV28
clone size: -
J gene: TRBJ2-3
D gene: TRBD2

CDR3 protein: CASSARGLNTEAFF
CDR3 DNA: TGCGCCAGCAGCGCCAGGGGCTTGAACACTGAAGCTTTCTTT
V gene: TRBV5-1
clone size: -
J gene: TRBJ1-1
D gene: -

CDR3 protein: CASSVGQLTYEQYF
CDR3 DNA: TGTGCCAGCAGCGTCGGACAGCTGACCTACGAGCAGTACTTC
V gene: TRBV11-2
clone size: -
J gene: TRBJ2-7
D gene: -